This T cell receptor (beta chain) appears in the sequencing data of a study of T cells after posttransplantation cyclophosphamide. Broader study findings: TRB overlap between skin or GI tissue T cells and blood was limited. TRB clonality was highly associated with recipient CMV seropositivity and reactivation. Donor CD8+ memory clones often dominated recipient blood repertoires at later times.

A word on this clone: The antigen remains unidentified.

Busulfan-fludarabine conditioning, marrow transplant, and cyclophosphamide on days +3 and +4 were administered. V was cut by 0 bases and J by 0 bases, with 14 bases left in between. Germline CDR1 is LNHNV and CDR2 is YYDKDF (reference sequence). This CDR3 region has 17 residues. TCRdb's table, derived via immunoSEQ multiplex PCR, lists solely in-frame clones and lacks some. Found here are about 19,000 clones, roughly 72% of them singletons; the top ten hold 25% to 35%. The V and J genes are TRBV15 and TRBJ1-1, with D perhaps TRBD1 (5 bases). Specimen: PBMCs, collected after an allogeneic stem cell transplant with post-transplant cyclophosphamide. The TCR sequence derives from a male patient in his thirties who received an allogeneic stem cell transplant from a related donor, was CMV-positive, and had acute GVHD only. Some T cells may be graft donor cells. The CDR3 spells CATSRDYDRIMNTEAFF. CDR3 nucleotides: TGTGCCACCAGCAGAGATTATGACAGAATCATGAACACTGAAGCTTTCTTT.